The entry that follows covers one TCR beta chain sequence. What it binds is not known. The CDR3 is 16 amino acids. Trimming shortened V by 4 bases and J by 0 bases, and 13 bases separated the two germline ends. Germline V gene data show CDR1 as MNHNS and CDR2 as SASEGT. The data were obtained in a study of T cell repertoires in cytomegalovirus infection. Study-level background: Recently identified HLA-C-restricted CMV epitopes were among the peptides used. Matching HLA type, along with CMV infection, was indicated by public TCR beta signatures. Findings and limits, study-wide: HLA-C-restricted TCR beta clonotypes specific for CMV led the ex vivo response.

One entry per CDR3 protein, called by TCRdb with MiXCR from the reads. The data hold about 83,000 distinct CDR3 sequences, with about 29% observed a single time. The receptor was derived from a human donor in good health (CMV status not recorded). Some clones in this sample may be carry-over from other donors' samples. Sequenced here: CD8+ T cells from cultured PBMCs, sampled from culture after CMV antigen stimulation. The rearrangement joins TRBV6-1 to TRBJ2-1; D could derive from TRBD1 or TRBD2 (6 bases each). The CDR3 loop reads CASSARGPSSYNEQFF. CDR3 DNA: TGTGCCAGCAGTGCTCGGGGGCCGAGCTCCTACAATGAGCAGTTCTTC.